Sequencing of this T cell receptor beta chain was carried out in a study of regulatory T cells in long-lasting Graves disease. Turning to this clonotype: Its cognate antigen is unknown.

This sample's time point: persistent/refractory GD, antithyroid drugs over 5 years with positive TRAb. Extracted RNA from PBMCs served as the source of the TCR library. Patients met American Thyroid Association criteria for Graves' disease. With iRepertoire HTBI primers and Arm-PCR of CDR3 regions, TCR beta libraries were built. In the authors' workflow: In the combined samples, 62 TRBV and 14 to 15 TRBJ segments were identified. TCRdb called the multiplex PCR reads again in MiXCR, with one record for every CDR3 protein. Here the V and J calls rest on TCRdb's processing, not on the authors' analysis. The repertoire holds about 660,000 distinct CDR3 sequences, with about 32% as singletons. The germline V and J ends were trimmed by 4 bases and 1 base, with 11 bases remaining between them. The V gene's germline CDR1 is SQVTM and CDR2 ANQGSEA. CDR3 length equals 13 residues. Findings of the study overall: Persistent Graves' cases showed lower TCR diversity than newly diagnosed cases. TRBV28, TRBJ1-2 and TRBJ2-5 emerged as the favored segments in persistent disease.

The chain couples TRBV29-1 to TRBJ2-7, with D possibly TRBD2 on 6 matching bases. The receptor was isolated from a female donor with Graves disease. This material consisted of peripheral blood mononuclear cells (PBMCs), taken when the disease was refractory, from a patient treated with antithyroid drugs. CDR3 nucleotide sequence: TGCAGCGTTGGCCAGGGAGGATCCTACGAGCAGTACTTC. Translation: CSVGQGGSYEQYF.